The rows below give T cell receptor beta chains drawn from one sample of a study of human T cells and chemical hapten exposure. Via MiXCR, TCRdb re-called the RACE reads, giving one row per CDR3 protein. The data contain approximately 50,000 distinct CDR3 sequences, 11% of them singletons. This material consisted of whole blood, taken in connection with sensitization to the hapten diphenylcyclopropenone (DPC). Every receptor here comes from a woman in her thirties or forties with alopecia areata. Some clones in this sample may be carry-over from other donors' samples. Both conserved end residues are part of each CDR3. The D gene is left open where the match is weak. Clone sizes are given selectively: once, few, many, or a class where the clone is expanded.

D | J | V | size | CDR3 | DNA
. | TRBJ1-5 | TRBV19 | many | CASTWGRQFSNQPQHF | TGTGCCAGTACCTGGGGGCGACAGTTTAGCAATCAGCCCCAGCATTTT
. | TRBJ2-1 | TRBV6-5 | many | CASSPQGPYRNEQFF | TGTGCCAGCAGCCCCCAGGGTCCCTACAGGAATGAGCAGTTCTTC
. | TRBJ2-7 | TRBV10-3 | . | CAISDPDGRLYEQYF | TGTGCCATCAGTGACCCGGACGGGAGACTCTACGAGCAGTACTTC
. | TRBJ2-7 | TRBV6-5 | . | CASSYSRLTSYEQYF | TGTGCCAGCAGTTACTCACGGTTAACTTCCTACGAGCAGTACTTC
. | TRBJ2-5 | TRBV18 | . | CASSPLGETQYF | TGTGCCAGCTCACCTCTGGGTGAGACCCAGTACTTC
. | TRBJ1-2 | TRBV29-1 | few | CSVFDSNYGYTF | TGCAGCGTTTTCGATAGTAACTATGGCTACACCTTC
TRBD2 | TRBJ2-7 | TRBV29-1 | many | CSVEDPRSSGSYEQYF | TGCAGCGTTGAAGATCCTCGGTCTAGCGGTTCCTACGAGCAGTACTTC
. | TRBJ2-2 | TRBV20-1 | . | CSARDKTILGELFF | TGCAGTGCTAGAGATAAAACAATCCTCGGGGAGCTGTTTTTT
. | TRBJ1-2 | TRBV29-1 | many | CSVENGGGYGYTF | TGCAGCGTTGAAAATGGAGGGGGGTATGGCTACACCTTC
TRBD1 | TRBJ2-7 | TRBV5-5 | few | CASSLSNRDRLSYEQYF | TGTGCCAGCAGCTTGTCAAACCGGGACAGGCTTTCCTACGAGCAGTACTTC
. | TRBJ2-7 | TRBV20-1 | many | CSARGAGTYEQYF | TGCAGTGCTAGAGGCGCCGGAACCTACGAGCAGTACTTC
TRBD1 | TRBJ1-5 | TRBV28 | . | CAGNSGTGGFQPQHF | TGTGCCGGAAACTCCGGGACAGGGGGGTTTCAGCCCCAGCATTTT
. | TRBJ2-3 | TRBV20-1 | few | CSAILSSSTDTQYF | TGCAGTGCTATTCTGTCTAGCAGCACAGATACGCAGTATTTT
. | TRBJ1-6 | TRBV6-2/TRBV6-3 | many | CASSYIGGKDSPLHF | TGTGCCAGCAGTTACATCGGGGGAAAGGATTCACCCCTCCACTTT